The 27 T cell receptor beta chains presented below share a single source sample, sequenced in a study of patients and donors after allogeneic stem cell transplantation. TCRdb reanalysed the RT-PCR reads using MiXCR and keeps one entry per CDR3 protein. The repertoire consists of roughly 880,000 distinct CDR3 sequences, with about a sixth occurring once and the leading ten covering around 6%. Sequenced input: blood, either unsorted or a sorted T cell fraction (not recorded which). These receptors originate from a human donor who was either an allogeneic HSCT recipient or a stem cell or donor lymphocyte infusion donor (not recorded which). It is not recorded whose cells these are; they may come from a transplant donor.

The chain combines TRBV19 with TRBJ1-5, with D possibly matching TRBD1 (6 bases). The CDR3 spans 15 residues. Germline CDR1 LNHDA, CDR2 SQIVND (reference sequence). Trimming shortened V by 3 bases and J by 6 bases, and 15 bases separated the two germline ends. In DNA, the CDR3 is TGTGCCAGTAGTATCTGGGGGCAAGCGGGTCAGCCCCAGCATTTT. Its translation is CASSIWGQAGQPQHF.

This chain connects TRBV4-1 to TRBJ2-3, with unresolved D. Germline V gene data show CDR1 as MGHRA and CDR2 as YSYEKL. The CDR3 consists of 16 residues. V lost 0 bases and J lost 1, with 11 bases in between. The CDR3 region is CASSQDLSYRTDTQYF. DNA of the CDR3: TGCGCCAGCAGCCAAGATCTTTCATATCGCACAGATACGCAGTATTTT.

This sequence joins TRBV25-1 and TRBJ1-6; unclear D gene. The V and J ends lost 6 bases and 7 bases respectively, with 19 bases between them. The germline V gene encodes CDR1 MGHDK and CDR2 SYGVNS. The CDR3 runs 16 residues. The CDR3 loop reads CASSEPRLQLNSPLHF. For the CDR3, the DNA is TGTGCCAGCAGCGAACCGCGGCTACAGCTAAATTCACCCCTCCACTTT.

The rearrangement links TRBV30 to TRBJ2-7; D unresolved. Germline V CDR1 and CDR2: GTSNPN, SVGIG (reference sequence). V was shortened by 3 bases and J by 2 bases, with 11 bases between the two germline ends. This CDR3 has 13 amino acids. The chain's CDR3 is CAWSRGTTYEQYF. The CDR3 DNA follows: TGTGCCTGGAGCAGAGGCACAACCTACGAGCAGTACTTC.

This clonotype came up a few times. V gene TRBV5-1 combines with J gene TRBJ2-5; D not resolved. The V and J ends lost 3 bases and 0 bases respectively, with 9 bases between them. CDR3 size: 14 residues. Germline values: CDR1 SGHRS, CDR2 YFSETQ. CDR3 amino acids: CASSSPVYQETQYF. The CDR3 nucleotides are TGCGCCAGCAGCTCCCCCGTCTACCAAGAGACCCAGTACTTC.

This clonotype turned up a few times. This chain uses TRBV30 with TRBJ1-2; D ambiguous. Per the germline V gene, CDR1 is GTSNPN and CDR2 is SVGIG (reference sequence). The ends were cut back, 8 bases at V and 4 bases at J, with 14 bases in the middle. This CDR3 comprises 12 residues. The CDR3 nucleotides are TGTGCCGGGTCCGGAGTTAGCTATGGCTACACCTTC. As protein: CAGSGVSYGYTF.

This clonotype was picked up a small number of times. The V gene is TRBV20-1, the J gene TRBJ2-1; 11 bases align to TRBD2. The junction had 7 bases not matched to a gene; V was cut back by 3 bases and J by 0 bases. CDR3 size: 17 residues. Germline CDR1 and CDR2: DFQATT and SNEGSKA (reference sequence). The CDR3 spells CSASPVAGGSSYNEQFF. The CDR3 DNA reads as TGCAGTGCTAGCCCAGTAGCGGGAGGGAGCTCCTACAATGAGCAGTTCTTC.

This clonotype was observed once. V gene TRBV27 combines with J gene TRBJ2-7; D is uncertain. The length of the CDR3 is 11 residues. Germline V gene lookup returns CDR1 MNHEY and CDR2 SMNVEV (reference sequence). V lost 11 bases and J lost 0, with 8 bases in between. The CDR3 bases are TGTGCCGTGGCCAGCTCCTACGAGCAGTACTTC. It specifies CAVASSYEQYF.

This clonotype was seen ten or more times. This chain joins TRBV12-3 or TRBV12-4 and TRBJ2-1; the match to TRBD1 covers 10 bases. V dropped 4 bases and J dropped 3; count of bases not matched to a gene: 3. The CDR3 is made up of 15 amino acids. In nucleotides, the CDR3 is TGTGCCAGCAGTTATGGGACAGGGGTCTACAATGAGCAGTTCTTC. This gives the protein CASSYGTGVYNEQFF.

This clonotype was seen a handful of times. V gene TRBV7-6 combines with J gene TRBJ1-4; D gene ambiguous. The CDR3 sequence is 13 residues long. In germline, CDR1 is SGHVS, CDR2 FNYEAQ. V was clipped by 2 bases and J by 4 bases, with 5 bases between them. The CDR3 protein is CASSLQNNEKLFF. CDR3 bases: TGTGCCAGCAGCTTACAAAATAATGAAAAACTGTTTTTT. The complete variable domain, with remaining parts taken from reference TRBV7-6 and TRBJ1-4, reads GAGVSQSPRYKVTKRGQDVALRCDPISGHVSLYWYRQALGQGPEFLTYFNYEAQQDKSGLPNDRFSAERPEGSISTLTIQRTEQRDSAMYRCASSLQNNEKLFFGSGTQLSVL.

The chain combines TRBV27 with TRBJ2-2; D is uncertain. V lost 3 bases and J 5 bases, leaving 7 bases between the germline ends. The CDR3 extends over 13 amino acids. Germline CDR1 and CDR2: MNHEY and SMNVEV (reference sequence). The CDR3 loop reads CASSFPATGELFF. The CDR3 bases are TGTGCCAGCAGTTTCCCAGCGACCGGGGAGCTGTTTTTT.

This chain uses TRBV18 with TRBJ2-2; D not resolved. The CDR3 is made up of 14 amino acids. Germline CDR1 KGHSH, CDR2 LQKENI. Trimming removed 5 bases at V and 6 bases at J, with 13 bases between. CDR3 region: CASSSTVFPGELFF. CDR3 DNA sequence: TGTGCCAGCTCATCAACGGTGTTTCCCGGGGAGCTGTTTTTT.

On this clonotype itself: At one end the junction does not follow the germline gene, possibly because of a read error. The rearrangement uses TRBV5-1 and TRBJ2-1; 8 bases agree with TRBD2. The CDR3 length is 13 residues. The germline V gene encodes CDR1 SGHRS and CDR2 YFSETQ. The CDR3 sequence: CASSLVAGNGQFF. The CDR3 coding sequence is TGCGCCAGCAGCTTGGTAGCGGGGAATGGGCAGTTCTTC.

This clonotype was recorded at least ten times. V and J are TRBV12-3 or TRBV12-4 and TRBJ1-1, with D perhaps TRBD1 (5 bases). The V end was cut by 1 base, the J end by 4 bases, with 13 bases between. The CDR3 runs to 15 residues. CDR3 amino acids: CASSLGSGGPTEAFF. Written as DNA, the CDR3 is TGTGCCAGCAGTTTAGGTAGCGGGGGACCCACTGAAGCTTTCTTT.

This clonotype was seen a few times. V usage is TRBV6-2 or TRBV6-3 and J usage is TRBJ2-1; D is uncertain. V lost 0 bases and J 6 bases, leaving 9 bases between the germline ends. This CDR3 contains 14 residues. Looked up from germline, CDR1 is MNHEY and CDR2 is SVGEGT. In DNA, the CDR3 is TGTGCCAGCAGTTACTCGAAGGTATCCAATGAGCAGTTCTTC. This sequence encodes CASSYSKVSNEQFF.

The table lists this clonotype with a few counts. The CDR3 DNA reads as TGTGCCAGCAGTTACGGTGACAGGGAAGCTTTCTTT. Its protein product is CASSYGDREAFF. The gene calls are TRBV6-5 and TRBJ1-1; the D gene is possibly TRBD1 (6 bases). V was trimmed by 2 bases and J by 8 bases, leaving 9 bases between them. Germline CDR1 is MNHEY and CDR2 is SVGAGI. The CDR3 extends over 12 amino acids.

The J gene is TRBJ2-3, the V gene TRBV5-1; TRBD2 aligns across 10 bases. V gave up 3 bases and J gave up 4 bases; unmatched junction bases: 8. Germline V gives CDR1 SGHRS, CDR2 YFSETQ. CDR3 length: 16 amino acids. CDR3 bases: TGCGCCAGCAGCTGGGGCCGGGGGACTAGCGCAGATACGCAGTATTTT. The encoded protein is CASSWGRGTSADTQYF.

The chain has TRBV4-1 and TRBJ2-1; 9 nucleotides line up with TRBD1. The CDR3 is 16 residues long. Germline V lookup: CDR1 MGHRA, CDR2 YSYEKL. J lost 5 bases, V lost 2 bases, and 7 bases had no gene match. In nucleotides, the CDR3 is TGCGCCAGCAGCCAATACACTAGGACAGGGGACAATGAGCAGTTCTTC. Amino acids: CASSQYTRTGDNEQFF.

The CDR3 DNA follows: TGTGCCTGGAGTGCGGGGGAGGGTCAGCCCCAGCATTTT. Amino acids: CAWSAGEGQPQHF. The genes are TRBV30 and TRBJ1-5; D is possibly TRBD1 (5 bases). V was cut by 1 base and J by 6 bases, with 10 bases left in between. CDR3 length: 13 amino acids. Germline V CDR1 and CDR2: GTSNPN, SVGIG (reference sequence).

The chain employs TRBV5-1 and TRBJ2-7; 7 bases map to TRBD1. After removal of 6 bases from V and 6 bases from J, the junction contained 9 bases not matched to a gene. This CDR3 has 13 residues. From germline, CDR1 is SGHRS and CDR2 YFSETQ. For the CDR3, the DNA is TGCGCCAGCAACCTCAACAGGGGCGGCGAGCAGTACTTC. Its translation: CASNLNRGGEQYF. Full variable domain (outside the CDR3, taken from reference TRBV5-1 and TRBJ2-7): KAGVTQTPRYLIKTRGQQVTLSCSPISGHRSVSWYQQTPGQGLQFLFEYFSETQRNKGNFPGRFSGRQFSNSRSEMNVSTLELGDSALYLCASNLNRGGEQYFGPGTRLTVT.

This clonotype was counted a few times. The rearrangement joins TRBV6-5 to TRBJ1-1; no clear D gene. The CDR3 length is 18 residues. V lost 0 bases to trimming and J lost 0 bases, with 17 bases between them. The germline CDR1 and CDR2 sequences are MNHEY and SVGAGI. Here the CDR3 reads CASSYSKAGSTLNTEAFF. For the CDR3, the DNA is TGTGCCAGCAGTTACTCGAAGGCGGGGAGCACATTGAACACTGAAGCTTTCTTT.

This clonotype was counted at least ten times. The chain is built from TRBV5-1 and TRBJ2-2; no definite D call. The CDR3 spans 16 residues. Germline lookup yields CDR1 SGHRS and CDR2 YFSETQ. Trimming took off 0 bases at V and 1 base at J, with 10 bases between the two ends. CDR3 nucleotide sequence: TGCGCCAGCAGCTTGGCCCCAACCCAGAACACCGGGGAGCTGTTTTTT. This encodes CASSLAPTQNTGELFF.

This clonotype has just a few counts. This chain uses TRBV4-3 with TRBJ1-2, with D possibly matching TRBD1 (6 bases). Looked up from germline, CDR1 is LGHNA and CDR2 is YSLEER. Trimming took 1 base from V and 8 from J, leaving 20 bases between them. This CDR3 has 16 amino acids. In nucleotides, the CDR3 is TGCGCCAGCAGCCAAGCCCTCGACAGGCTTCAGGGGGGCTACACCTTC. As protein: CASSQALDRLQGGYTF.

This clonotype was detected a few times. This chain uses TRBV9 with TRBJ2-5, with D possibly TRBD2 on 5 matching bases. The V gene lost 0 bases and the J gene lost 3 bases, with 9 bases spanning the gap. The V gene's germline CDR1 is SGDLS and CDR2 YYNGEE. There are 14 residues in the CDR3. The CDR3 coding sequence is TGTGCCAGCAGCGTAGGCGGGTGGGAAGAGACCCAGTACTTC. This sequence encodes CASSVGGWEETQYF.

This clonotype has ten or more counts. V gene TRBV4-1 combines with J gene TRBJ2-1; D unresolved. Trimming shortened V by 1 base and J by 4 bases, and 8 bases separated the two germline ends. The CDR3 contains 14 residues. Germline V gene data show CDR1 as MGHRA and CDR2 as YSYEKL. This chain's CDR3 is CASSQGQSYNEQFF. The DNA for the CDR3 is TGCGCCAGCAGCCAAGGGCAGTCTTACAATGAGCAGTTCTTC.

The rearrangement uses TRBV28 and TRBJ1-2, with 7 bases lining up with TRBD1. The length of the CDR3 is 16 residues. The germline V gene encodes CDR1 MDHEN and CDR2 SYDVKM. Trimming took 2 bases from V and 2 from J; bases not matched to a gene: 8. CDR3: CASSLGTASINYGYTF. CDR3 bases: TGTGCCAGCAGTTTAGGGACAGCAAGTATCAACTATGGCTACACCTTC.

The V and J genes are TRBV29-1 and TRBJ1-2, with D maybe TRBD1 (6 bases). Germline V CDR1 and CDR2: SQVTM, ANQGSEA. V was trimmed by 4 bases and J by 2 bases, leaving 14 bases between them. This CDR3 is built from 14 residues. The CDR3 DNA sequence: TGCAGCGTTGTCGAGGGACAAATAAACTATGGCTACACCTTC. This encodes CSVVEGQINYGYTF.